A single sample is the source of the 24 T cell receptor beta chains below, sequenced in a study of cytomegalovirus exposure and HLA in healthy donors. Here immunoSEQ multiplex PCR was the method, and the copy in TCRdb shows in-frame clones only, minus some. The repertoire holds some 170,000 clones, with around 85% as singletons. Material for sequencing was PBMCs. These receptors originate from a man aged 30 to 39 in good health and CMV-seropositive.

The rearrangement links TRBV2 to TRBJ2-7, with 12 bases fitting TRBD2. CDR1 SNHLY and CDR2 FYNNEI come from the germline V gene. The junction had 9 bases not matched to a gene; V was cut back by 6 bases and J by 6 bases. CDR3 size: 15 residues. The CDR3 sequence: CASRTTSGGQGEQYF. As DNA, the CDR3 is TGTGCCAGCAGAACGACTAGCGGGGGACAGGGCGAGCAGTACTTC.

This clone was counted a single time. The genes are TRBV19 and TRBJ2-3; D gene unclear. The CDR3 length is 12 residues. V was clipped by 5 bases and J by 5 bases, with 8 bases between them. Germline CDR1 is LNHDA and CDR2 is SQIVND (reference sequence). The CDR3 sequence: CASSSQKDTQYF. The CDR3 DNA is TGTGCCAGTAGTTCACAGAAAGATACGCAGTATTTT.

This chain connects TRBV5-1 to TRBJ2-7, with D unresolved. V lost 4 bases and J 3 bases, leaving 17 bases between the germline ends. This CDR3 is built from 15 residues. CDR1 and CDR2 (germline): SGHRS, YFSETQ. The CDR3 sequence is CASSEYSGWIYEQYF. As DNA, the CDR3 is TGCGCCAGCAGCGAATACAGTGGGTGGATCTACGAGCAGTACTTC.

This rearrangement joins TRBV6-4 to TRBJ2-1, with D maybe TRBD2 (7 bases). The CDR3 loop spans 15 amino acids. CDR1 MRHNA and CDR2 SNTAGT come from the germline V gene. Trimming cost V 1 base and J 9 bases, with 16 bases left between them. DNA of the CDR3: TGTGCCAGCAGTGACTTTCGCCGGGGGGCTGGTGAGCAGTTCTTC. Protein product: CASSDFRRGAGEQFF.

The chain recombines TRBV5-4 with TRBJ1-2; 8 nucleotides match TRBD1. Germline V CDR1 and CDR2: SGHNT, YYREEE (reference sequence). Trimming took 4 bases from V and 5 from J; bases not matched to a gene: 4. The CDR3 has 13 residues. The CDR3: CASSMTGVYGYTF. The CDR3 DNA reads TGTGCCAGCAGCATGACAGGGGTGTATGGCTACACCTTC.

The rearrangement uses TRBV9 and TRBJ1-5; possibly TRBD1 for D (5 bases). Germline assignment: CDR1 SGDLS and CDR2 YYNGEE. V lost 2 bases and J lost 3, with 12 bases in between. The CDR3 loop spans 15 amino acids. CDR3 loop: CASSVTGSLNQPQHF. In DNA, the CDR3 is TGTGCCAGCAGCGTCACAGGTTCCCTCAATCAGCCCCAGCATTTT.

The rearrangement uses TRBV5-8 and TRBJ2-3; no clear D. With 0 bases removed from V and 0 bases from J, the gap between germline ends came to 8 bases. CDR1 SGHTS and CDR2 YDEGEE come from the germline V gene. The CDR3 runs 15 residues. Written as DNA, the CDR3 is TGTGCCAGCAGCTTGGGTGGCAGGAGCACAGATACGCAGTATTTT. Translation gives CASSLGGRSTDTQYF.

The V and J genes are TRBV7-6 and TRBJ2-1; D not certain. The CDR3 has 13 amino acids. V was clipped by 2 bases and J by 10 bases, with 12 bases between them. Germline lookup yields CDR1 SGHVS and CDR2 FNYEAQ. The CDR3 loop reads CASSLSPEREQFF. The CDR3 DNA sequence: TGTGCCAGCAGCTTAAGTCCGGAGAGGGAGCAGTTCTTC.

The V call is TRBV5-8, the J call TRBJ1-1; D is perhaps TRBD1 (5 bases). The CDR3 is 15 amino acids. Deletions cut 3 bases from V and 1 base from J, with 13 bases between. Germline-derived CDR1 and CDR2 are SGHTS and YDEGEE. CDR3 bases: TGTGCCAGCAGCTCCCCTGAGACAGAGAACACTGAAGCTTTCTTT. As protein: CASSSPETENTEAFF.

The gene calls are TRBV7-2 and TRBJ1-6; D gene unclear. This CDR3 has 17 residues. Germline CDR1 reads SGHTA; CDR2 reads FQGNSA. V was shortened by 6 bases and J by 0 bases, with 15 bases between the two germline ends. The CDR3 sequence is CASSTQLAGSYNSPLHF. The CDR3 DNA is TGTGCCAGCAGTACTCAGTTAGCGGGCTCCTATAATTCACCCCTCCACTTT.

The chain joins TRBV29-1 to TRBJ1-2; D possibly corresponds to TRBD1 (5 bases). V was pared by 6 bases and J by 1 base, with 15 bases between. The CDR3 is made up of 14 amino acids. CDR1 and CDR2 (germline): SQVTM, ANQGSEA. The CDR3 sequence is CSVEGRMLNYGYTF. CDR3 nucleotides: TGCAGCGTGGAGGGACGGATGCTTAACTATGGCTACACCTTC.

The genes are TRBV7-6 and TRBJ1-2; 10 nucleotides match TRBD1. The germline CDR1 and CDR2 sequences are SGHVS and FNYEAQ. J was trimmed by 8 bases and V by 5 bases; bases with no gene match: 8. There are 14 residues in the CDR3. CDR3 nucleotide sequence: TGTGCCAGCAGCCCGGGACAGGGGCAGGGAGGCTACACCTTC. This codes for CASSPGQGQGGYTF. Supplemented by reference TRBV7-6 and TRBJ1-2, the full variable domain reads GAGVSQSPRYKVTKRGQDVALRCDPISGHVSLYWYRQALGQGPEFLTYFNYEAQQDKSGLPNDRFSAERPEGSISTLTIQRTEQRDSAMYRCASSPGQGQGGYTFGSGTRLTVV.

J is TRBJ2-3 and V is TRBV5-6; 11 positions match TRBD2. This CDR3 comprises 16 residues. Germline V CDR1 and CDR2: SGHDT, YYEEEE. The V and J ends lost 4 bases and 2 bases, in that order; junction bases with no gene match: 6. CDR3 in amino acids: CASSGGLAAFTDTQYF. The CDR3 nucleotides are TGTGCCAGCAGCGGGGGACTAGCGGCATTCACAGATACGCAGTATTTT.

The chain couples TRBV6-5 to TRBJ1-5; 7 bases are shared with TRBD1. Germline V gene lookup returns CDR1 MNHEY and CDR2 SVGAGI. Trimming took 8 bases from V and 9 from J; bases not matched to a gene: 10. The CDR3 runs to 13 residues. This CDR3 reads CASAPGGVTPQHF. CDR3 bases: TGTGCCAGCGCCCCAGGGGGTGTCACGCCCCAGCATTTT.

The chain combines TRBV4-1 with TRBJ2-1; tentative D call: TRBD2 (6 bases). There are 12 residues in the CDR3. Deletions cut 4 bases from V and 9 bases from J, with 10 bases between. The germline CDR1 and CDR2 sequences are MGHRA and YSYEKL. CDR3 residues: CASSLSGSEQFF. The CDR3 region has the DNA TGCGCCAGCAGCCTATCCGGGAGTGAGCAGTTCTTC.

This clone was seen a single time. The J gene is TRBJ1-2, the V gene TRBV6-1; TRBD1 matches 10 bases. This CDR3 is built from 14 residues. V trimming: 4 bases; J trimming: 8 bases; junction bases outside the gene matches: 7. Germline CDR1 reads MNHNS; CDR2 reads SASEGT. The CDR3 sequence is CASSAGTGAQGYTF. The CDR3 nucleotides read TGTGCCAGCAGTGCCGGGACAGGGGCCCAAGGCTACACCTTC.

The chain couples TRBV19 to TRBJ2-7; maybe TRBD1 (6 bases). Trimming removed 5 bases from V and 1 base from J, with 12 bases in between. The germline gives CDR1 LNHDA, CDR2 SQIVND (reference sequence). This CDR3 spans 14 amino acids. This CDR3 reads CASSLYGQSYEQYF. The DNA for the CDR3 is TGTGCCAGTAGTCTCTACGGACAGTCCTACGAGCAGTACTTC.

The V and J genes are TRBV7-2 and TRBJ1-6; 9 bases are a match to TRBD1. CDR3 length equals 14 residues. Trimming at V came to 4 bases and at J to 10 bases, leaving 5 bases not matched to a gene. Germline CDR1 is SGHTA and CDR2 is FQGNSA. The CDR3 reads CASSSRDRVSPLHF. The CDR3 region has the DNA TGTGCCAGCAGCTCCCGGGACAGGGTCTCACCCCTCCACTTT.

The rearrangement links TRBV11-3 to TRBJ2-1, with TRBD2 matching over 16 bases. In germline, CDR1 is SGHNT, CDR2 YENEEA. The CDR3 is made up of 16 amino acids. The V and J ends lost 5 bases and 7 bases, in that order; junction bases with no gene match: 5. Here the CDR3 DNA reads TGTGCCAGCAGCGGCGGGACTAGCGGGGGGGAAAATGAGCAGTTCTTC. This translates into CASSGGTSGGENEQFF.

The CDR3 here is CAIREAGTTHSYEQYF. The CDR3 nucleotides read TGTGCCATCAGGGAGGCGGGGACTACCCACTCCTACGAGCAGTACTTC. The J gene is TRBJ2-7, the V gene TRBV10-3, with TRBD2 matching over 7 bases. The CDR3 consists of 16 residues. Germline V gene data show CDR1 as ENHRY and CDR2 as SYGVKD. After removal of 6 bases from V and 0 bases from J, the junction contained 11 bases not matched to a gene.

The CDR3 DNA sequence: TGTGCCAGCAGCTTAGAAACGGGAAGCAATCAGCCCCAGCATTTT. This encodes CASSLETGSNQPQHF. J is TRBJ1-5 and V is TRBV7-8; the D is unclear. Trimming stripped 1 base from V and 1 base from J, with 8 bases between. The CDR3 covers 15 residues. The germline CDR1 and CDR2 sequences are SGHVS and FQNEAQ.

The chain carries TRBV21-1 and TRBJ2-6; no DNA check was done on the table's D call, TRBD1. TRBV21-1 is tagged as a pseudogene. The CDR3 has 19 residues. Here the CDR3 reads CASSKGNGQGDLGANVLTF. CDR3 coding DNA: TGTGCCAGCAGCAAAGGTAACGGACAGGGGGACCTGGGGGCCAACGTCCTGACTTTC.

The rearrangement uses TRBV4-3 and TRBJ1-2, with D possibly matching TRBD1 (6 bases). V shed 0 bases and J shed 2 bases, with 16 bases lying between them. Germline values: CDR1 LGHNA, CDR2 YSLEER. This CDR3 is built from 17 residues. The CDR3 DNA sequence: TGCGCCAGCAGCCAAGATCTTAACAGGGACCTAAACTATGGCTACACCTTC. As protein: CASSQDLNRDLNYGYTF.

The chain employs TRBV11-2 and TRBJ2-7; unclear D gene. CDR3 size: 12 residues. Looked up from germline, CDR1 is SGHAT and CDR2 is FQNNGV. V shed 5 bases and J shed 4 bases, with 9 bases lying between them. This CDR3 reads CASSPLQYEQYF. The CDR3 DNA follows: TGTGCCAGCAGCCCCCTCCAGTACGAGCAGTACTTC.